Listed here is a single TCR beta chain. Its antigen is still unknown. Each CDR3 protein is one row after TCRdb ran MiXCR on the 5' RACE reads. The profile shows roughly 540,000 distinct CDR3 sequences, about 20% of them singletons. With no exceptions, donors were healthy Caucasians. The sample originates from a study of identical twins. Overall study results and limits: Compared with models, monozygotic twins showed more out-of-frame TCR alpha sharing.

The germline CDR1 and CDR2 sequences are SGHTA and FQGNSA. Germline trimming cut 4 bases from V and 6 bases from J; bases unmatched to any gene: 6. This CDR3 is built from 14 residues. The sample was also reused in another study, on T cells expressing NK-cell markers.

Sequencing was performed on CD4+ T cells sorted from blood. The source is a woman aged 18-29 years in good health. The chain uses TRBV7-2 and TRBJ2-1, with 7 positions matching TRBD2. The CDR3 coding sequence is TGTGCCAGCAGCTCCAGCAGGACTAGCAATGAGCAGTTCTTC. Translating gives CASSSSRTSNEQFF.